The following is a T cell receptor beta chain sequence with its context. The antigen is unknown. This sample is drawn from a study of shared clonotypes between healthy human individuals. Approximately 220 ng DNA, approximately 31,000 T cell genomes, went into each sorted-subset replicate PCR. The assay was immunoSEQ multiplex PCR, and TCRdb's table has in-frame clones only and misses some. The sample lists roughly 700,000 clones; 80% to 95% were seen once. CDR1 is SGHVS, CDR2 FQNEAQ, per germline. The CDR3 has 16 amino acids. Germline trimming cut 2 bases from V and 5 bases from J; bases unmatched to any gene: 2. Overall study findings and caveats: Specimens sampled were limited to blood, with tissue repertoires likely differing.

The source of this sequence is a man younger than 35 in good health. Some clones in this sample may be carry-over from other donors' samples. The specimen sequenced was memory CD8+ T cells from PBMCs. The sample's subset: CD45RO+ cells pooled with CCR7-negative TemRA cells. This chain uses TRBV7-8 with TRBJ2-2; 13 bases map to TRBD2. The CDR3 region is CASSLQGLAGTGELFF. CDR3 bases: TGTGCCAGCAGCTTACAGGGACTAGCGGGGACCGGGGAGCTGTTTTTT.